This T cell receptor beta chain was recorded in a study of cytomegalovirus exposure and HLA in healthy donors. V lost 1 base and J lost 2, with 11 bases in between. The CDR3 is made up of 15 amino acids. Germline values: CDR1 SGHVS, CDR2 FNYEAQ. PCR used 60 Vbeta primers and 13 Jbeta primers. Measured with immunoSEQ multiplex PCR; TCRdb has only the in-frame clones, and not every one. The sample lists about 140,000 clones, 77% occurring once. The origin of this receptor is a female donor in good health and CMV-seronegative. V and J are TRBV7-6 and TRBJ1-2; D is perhaps TRBD1 (6 bases). Sequenced sample: PBMCs. DNA for the CDR3: TGTGCCAGCAGCTTAGGTGGGGGCCCCAACTATGGCTACACCTTC. Protein sequence: CASSLGGGPNYGYTF.